A single sample is the source of the 24 T cell receptor beta chains below, sequenced in a study of early T cells in non-severe SARS-CoV-2 infection. Each CDR3 protein gets one entry after TCRdb re-called the 5' RACE reads with MiXCR. The table lists about 60,000 distinct CDR3 sequences, approximately 9% of them singletons, with roughly 15% in the top ten. Material: whole blood. These receptor sequences come from an adult who was a healthcare worker with PCR-confirmed SARS-CoV-2 infection or an uninfected control (not recorded which).

The CDR3 spells CASSLYGGRPNEQFF. DNA of the CDR3: TGTGCCAGCAGCTTATACGGCGGGAGGCCGAATGAGCAGTTCTTC. The rearrangement links TRBV7-8 to TRBJ2-1, with 8 bases identical to TRBD2. V was pared by 2 bases and J by 7 bases, with 7 bases of the junction left unmatched. The CDR3 is made up of 15 amino acids. The germline CDR1 and CDR2 sequences are SGHVS and FQNEAQ.

Notes on this clonotype: A junction end diverges from the germline sequence, so it may reflect a read error. V and J are TRBV30 and TRBJ2-3, with TRBD2 matching over 12 bases. Germline V gene lookup returns CDR1 GTSNPN and CDR2 SVGIG (reference sequence). This CDR3 contains 15 residues. CDR3 region: CAWKSSGRAGDTRYF. CDR3 sequence (DNA): TGTGCCTGGAAGTCTAGCGGGAGGGCCGGAGATACGCGGTATTTT.

There are many counts of this clonotype. This chain uses TRBV20-1 with TRBJ2-7; D is possibly TRBD2 (6 bases). The CDR3 contains 15 residues. The germline gives CDR1 DFQATT, CDR2 SNEGSKA (reference sequence). The V and J ends lost 1 base and 3 bases respectively, with 16 bases between them. Here the CDR3 DNA reads TGCAGTGCTAGAGGTGGCATAACGACTAGCTACGAGCAGTACTTC. It encodes CSARGGITTSYEQYF.

CDR3 residues: CASSSNSYEQYF. The CDR3, as DNA: TGTGCCAGCAGTTCGAATTCGTACGAGCAGTACTTC. The chain links TRBV12-3 or TRBV12-4 to TRBJ2-7; no definite D call. The CDR3 runs 12 residues. V lost 4 bases, J lost 4 bases, and 8 bases lay in between.

This clonotype was counted ten times or more. This chain links TRBV20-1 with TRBJ1-2, with D maybe TRBD1 (6 bases). The CDR3 loop spans 13 amino acids. Germline V CDR1 and CDR2: DFQATT, SNEGSKA (reference sequence). Trimming took 6 bases from V and 2 from J, leaving 13 bases between them. This chain's CDR3 is CSAPTGANYGYTF. DNA of the CDR3: TGCAGTGCCCCTACGGGGGCGAACTATGGCTACACCTTC.

The rearrangement uses TRBV5-1 and TRBJ2-1; 15 nucleotides agree with TRBD2. The CDR3 is made up of 16 amino acids. Losses at the gene ends were 3 bases for V and 4 bases for J; bases not matched to a gene: 2. The V gene's germline CDR1 is SGHRS and CDR2 YFSETQ. The CDR3 DNA reads as TGCGCCAGCAGCTCCGGACTAGCGGGAGGGTACAATGAGCAGTTCTTC. The encoded protein is CASSSGLAGGYNEQFF.

There are a few counts of this clonotype. The V call is TRBV6-2 or TRBV6-3, the J call TRBJ2-1; D is undetermined. Germline V gives CDR1 MNHEY, CDR2 SVGEGT. CDR3 length: 15 amino acids. Trimming removed 2 bases from V and 0 bases from J, with 8 bases in between. The CDR3 DNA follows: TGTGCCAGCAGTTACGGAGCTAGCTCCTACAATGAGCAGTTCTTC. Amino acids: CASSYGASSYNEQFF.

This clonotype has ten or more counts. The chain is built from TRBV28 and TRBJ2-3; D unclear. Deletions cut 7 bases from V and 2 bases from J, with 10 bases between. Germline V gene lookup returns CDR1 MDHEN and CDR2 SYDVKM. The CDR3 sequence is 13 residues long. The CDR3 sequence is CASTDGSTDTQYF. CDR3 sequence (DNA): TGTGCCAGCACGGACGGGTCCACAGATACGCAGTATTTT.

This clonotype occurred many times. The V call is TRBV20-1, the J call TRBJ1-2, with 7 bases lining up with TRBD1. Germline trimming cut 0 bases from V and 1 base from J; bases unmatched to any gene: 5. CDR3 size: 15 residues. Germline V gene data show CDR1 as DFQATT and CDR2 as SNEGSKA (reference sequence). This CDR3 reads CSARDTGEHNYGYTF. The CDR3 DNA follows: TGCAGTGCTAGAGACACAGGGGAGCATAACTATGGCTACACCTTC.

This clonotype was observed a few times. The chain uses TRBV4-3 and TRBJ2-2; no reliable D call. CDR1 and CDR2 (germline): LGHNA, YSLEER. V was cut by 2 bases and J by 0 bases, with 10 bases left in between. This CDR3 spans 16 amino acids. CDR3 residues: CASSQRVDPNTGELFF. The DNA of the CDR3 is TGCGCCAGCAGCCAAAGAGTCGACCCGAACACCGGGGAGCTGTTTTTT.

This clonotype was detected a few times. The CDR3 here is CASSAGWEQFF. CDR3 nucleotides: TGTGCCAGCAGTGCCGGTTGGGAGCAGTTCTTC. The V and J genes are TRBV6-1 and TRBJ2-1, with D hard to call. CDR3 length: 11 residues. Germline V lookup: CDR1 MNHNS, CDR2 SASEGT. V gave up 4 bases and J gave up 10 bases, with 8 bases separating them.

This clonotype was seen more than once but under ten times. V usage is TRBV5-1 and J usage is TRBJ1-4; weak D call: TRBD1 (5 bases). Germline-derived CDR1 and CDR2 are SGHRS and YFSETQ. Trimming left V 4 bases short and J 0 bases short, with 7 bases between. This CDR3 comprises 14 residues. DNA of the CDR3: TGCGCCAGCAGCCCAGGGCCAACTAATGAAAAACTGTTTTTT. Amino acids: CASSPGPTNEKLFF. Using reference TRBV5-1 and TRBJ1-4 for the parts outside the CDR3, the full variable domain is KAGVTQTPRYLIKTRGQQVTLSCSPISGHRSVSWYQQTPGQGLQFLFEYFSETQRNKGNFPGRFSGRQFSNSRSEMNVSTLELGDSALYLCASSPGPTNEKLFFGSGTQLSVL.

This clonotype has just a few counts. J is TRBJ1-1 and V is TRBV7-3, with D unclear. Trimming shortened V by 5 bases and J by 3 bases, and 10 bases separated the two germline ends. The CDR3 covers 13 residues. Germline V gene sequence: CDR1 SGHTA, CDR2 FQGTGA. The CDR3 sequence is CASSPQRDTEAFF. The CDR3 nucleotides are TGTGCCAGCAGCCCACAGAGGGACACTGAAGCTTTCTTT.

This clonotype has ten or more counts. The chain recombines TRBV6-2 or TRBV6-3 with TRBJ2-7; perhaps TRBD2 as D (5 bases). Germline V lookup: CDR1 MNHEY, CDR2 SVGEGT. V was pared by 2 bases and J by 7 bases, with 15 bases between. The CDR3 is 14 residues long. CDR3 bases: TGTGCCAGCAGTTACGGGCTATCATCGGGGGAGCAGTACTTC. Translating gives CASSYGLSSGEQYF.

This clonotype was detected many times. The chain combines TRBV6-2 or TRBV6-3 with TRBJ1-1, with unresolved D. Trimming took 2 bases from V and 4 from J, leaving 14 bases between them. The length of the CDR3 is 15 residues. Looked up from germline, CDR1 is MNHEY and CDR2 is SVGEGT. The CDR3 DNA follows: TGTGCCAGCAGTTACGCTTTCGGGGTTCGCACTGAAGCTTTCTTT. This translates into CASSYAFGVRTEAFF.

The chain joins TRBV30 to TRBJ2-5; the D gene is possibly TRBD1 (5 bases). The CDR3 has 13 residues. Germline values: CDR1 GTSNPN, CDR2 SVGIG (reference sequence). The V end was cut by 3 bases, the J end by 1 base, with 9 bases between. The CDR3 spells CAWRPTAQETQYF. For the CDR3, the DNA is TGTGCCTGGAGACCGACAGCCCAAGAGACCCAGTACTTC.

This clonotype was found many times. This CDR3 is CASSLAVEQVFF. In DNA, the CDR3 is TGTGCCAGCAGCTTAGCGGTGGAACAAGTTTTCTTT. This chain links TRBV7-9 with TRBJ1-1; D is unclear. Germline V gene sequence: CDR1 SEHNR, CDR2 FQNEAQ (reference sequence). V was shortened by 0 bases and J by 13 bases, with 12 bases between the two germline ends. The CDR3 is 12 amino acids.

This clonotype was counted ten times or more. The chain links TRBV24-1 to TRBJ2-1, with D perhaps matching TRBD2 (6 bases). This CDR3 has 13 amino acids. V dropped 8 bases and J dropped 10 bases, with 17 bases sitting between them. Germline V gene lookup returns CDR1 KGHDR and CDR2 SFDVKD. DNA of the CDR3: TGTGCCACCATCGGCCCCCAGGGAGGAGAGCAGTTCTTC. Amino acid sequence: CATIGPQGGEQFF.

This clonotype was observed at least ten times. The chain combines TRBV6-5 with TRBJ2-1; 15 nucleotides agree with TRBD2. The CDR3 runs to 17 residues. Losses at the gene ends were 0 bases for V and 4 bases for J; bases not matched to a gene: 1. CDR1 and CDR2 (germline): MNHEY, SVGAGI. As DNA, the CDR3 is TGTGCCAGCAGTTACTCGGGACTAGCGGGAGGTTACAATGAGCAGTTCTTC. It is translated as CASSYSGLAGGYNEQFF.

This clonotype was picked up a small number of times. The chain links TRBV28 to TRBJ2-2; no reliable D call. CDR1 is MDHEN and CDR2 is SYDVKM in the germline V gene. The CDR3 sequence is 12 residues long. Between the trimmed V and J ends, which lost 10 bases and 6 bases, there was a span of 12 bases. The CDR3: CATWRPPGELFF. For the CDR3, the DNA is TGTGCCACATGGCGACCGCCCGGGGAGCTGTTTTTT.

This clonotype was seen repeatedly, ten times or more. V is TRBV7-2 and J is TRBJ2-7, with D tentatively TRBD1 (6 bases). V lost 3 bases to trimming and J lost 2 bases, with 11 bases between them. CDR1 and CDR2 (germline): SGHTA, FQGNSA. This CDR3 spans 14 amino acids. In nucleotides, the CDR3 is TGTGCCAGCAGCTTGGACAGAACCCCCTACGAGCAGTACTTC. It is translated as CASSLDRTPYEQYF. The full variable domain, completed using reference TRBV7-2 and TRBJ2-7, is GAGVSQSPSNKVTEKGKDVELRCDPISGHTALYWYRQSLGQGLEFLIYFQGNSAPDKSGLPSDRFSAERTGGSVSTLTIQRTQQEDSAVYLCASSLDRTPYEQYFGPGTRLTVT.

This clonotype was detected a few times. The genes are TRBV28 and TRBJ1-1, with a weak D call TRBD1 (5 bases). This CDR3 is 15 amino acids long. V lost 5 bases to trimming and J lost 5 bases, with 18 bases between them. From germline, CDR1 is MDHEN and CDR2 SYDVKM. The CDR3 loop is CASSPQGVRGTEAFF. CDR3 nucleotides: TGTGCCAGCAGTCCTCAAGGGGTCAGAGGGACTGAAGCTTTCTTT.

This clonotype appeared a few times. Since no conserved phenylalanine or tryptophan closes the CDR3, a read error is the likely cause. It is unclear where the CDR3 begins or ends on the DNA, so no DNA is shown, and the CDR3 is as TCRdb lists it. This chain links TRBV28 with TRBJ2-5; whether TRBD1, the table's D call, matches the DNA was not checked. The CDR3 is 9 residues long, counting both termini. Germline assignment: CDR1 MDHEN and CDR2 SYDVKM. CDR3 loop: CASSTGPPL.

This clonotype was seen ten or more times. The J gene is TRBJ2-1, the V gene TRBV10-3; D unresolved. CDR3 size: 11 residues. Germline-derived CDR1 and CDR2 are ENHRY and SYGVKD. The V end was cut by 2 bases, the J end by 7 bases, with 3 bases between. DNA for the CDR3: TGTGCCATCAGTGAGAGGAATGAGCAGTTCTTC. Its protein is CAISERNEQFF.